Below, 3 T cell receptor beta chains from the same sample are listed, as sequenced in a study of T-cell memory formation after mild COVID-19. TCRdb redid the calling of the 5' RACE reads with MiXCR, one entry per CDR3 protein. The sample has 470,000 or so distinct CDR3 sequences, roughly 23% seen once. What was sequenced was PBMCs or a T cell subset sorted from them (not recorded which). The receptors shown here come from an adult woman who had mild COVID-19 (a few samples of this study predate the infection). Cell type and time point are not known.

This clonotype showed up just a few times. The DNA of the CDR3 is TGCGCCAGCAGCTTGCCAGGGAACGCAGATACGCAGTATTTT. Its protein product is CASSLPGNADTQYF. The chain uses TRBV5-1 and TRBJ2-3; D is possibly TRBD1 (5 bases). CDR3 length equals 14 residues. V lost 1 base and J lost 4, with 10 bases in between. The germline CDR1 and CDR2 sequences are SGHRS and YFSETQ. The full variable domain, with the rest looked up from reference TRBV5-1 and TRBJ2-3, is KAGVTQTPRYLIKTRGQQVTLSCSPISGHRSVSWYQQTPGQGLQFLFEYFSETQRNKGNFPGRFSGRQFSNSRSEMNVSTLELGDSALYLCASSLPGNADTQYFGPGTRLTVL.

This clonotype was seen a few times. The chain has TRBV12-3 or TRBV12-4 and TRBJ2-5; 7 bases line up with TRBD1. The CDR3 extends over 14 amino acids. V trimming: 2 bases; J trimming: 5 bases; junction bases outside the gene matches: 5. In nucleotides, the CDR3 is TGTGCCAGCAGTTTACAACAGGGGATTGAGACCCAGTACTTC. Protein product: CASSLQQGIETQYF.

The chain uses TRBV21-1 and TRBJ2-7; the table's D call of TRBD1 was not tested on the DNA. TRBV21-1 counts as a pseudogene. This CDR3 is built from 17 residues. The CDR3 protein is CASSIYGGTGTPYEQYF. The DNA for the CDR3 is TGTGCCAGCAGCATCTACGGGGGGACAGGGACCCCCTACGAGCAGTACTTC.